Included here is one T cell receptor (beta chain) sequence, with context. The data originate from a study of blood T cell repertoires in COVID-19. At the level of the study: Sites in the United States, Italy and Spain provided acute and convalescent COVID-19 samples. Sample material is recorded as cDNA or gDNA derived from T cells, B-cell-depleted T cells, or PBMCs.

Original methodology: It was from reference gene primer amplification that nucleated cell counts were estimated. The method was immunoSEQ multiplex PCR; TCRdb's version includes in-frame clones alone and lacks a portion of them. V and J calls plus clone size are reproduced from that table; the DNA served to infer D and trimming. Of about 280,000 clones in the sample, 65% to 90% were seen once. From germline, CDR1 is SGHVS and CDR2 FQNEAQ. The ends lost 5 bases at V and 6 bases at J; junction bases unmatched: 10. The CDR3 totals 17 residues. The sequenced material came from peripheral blood. The rearrangement joins TRBV7-8 to TRBJ2-3; 14 bases align to TRBD2. The source of this sequence is a human donor in a cohort sampled during active COVID-19. The CDR3 here is CASSPSGTSGSWDTQYF. The DNA for the CDR3 is TGTGCCAGCAGCCCATCCGGGACTAGCGGGAGTTGGGATACGCAGTATTTT. Drawing the rest from reference TRBV7-8 and TRBJ2-3, the complete variable domain is GAGVSQSPRYKVAKRGQDVALRCDPISGHVSLFWYQQALGQGPEFLTYFQNEAQLDKSGLPSDRFFAERPEGSVSTLKIQRTQQEDSAVYLCASSPSGTSGSWDTQYFGPGTRLTVL.